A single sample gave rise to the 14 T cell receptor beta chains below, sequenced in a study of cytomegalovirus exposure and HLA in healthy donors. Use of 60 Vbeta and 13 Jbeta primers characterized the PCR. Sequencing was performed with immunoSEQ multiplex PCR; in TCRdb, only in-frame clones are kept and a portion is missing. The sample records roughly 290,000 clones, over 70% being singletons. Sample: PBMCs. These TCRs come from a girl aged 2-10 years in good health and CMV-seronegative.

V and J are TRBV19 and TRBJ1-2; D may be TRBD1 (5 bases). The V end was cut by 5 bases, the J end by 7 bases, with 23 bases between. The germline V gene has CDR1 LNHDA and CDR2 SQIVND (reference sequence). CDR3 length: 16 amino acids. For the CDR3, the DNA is TGTGCCAGTAGTCGTGACCTTAGAAGGCAGGGAAGTGGCTACACCTTC. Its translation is CASSRDLRRQGSGYTF.

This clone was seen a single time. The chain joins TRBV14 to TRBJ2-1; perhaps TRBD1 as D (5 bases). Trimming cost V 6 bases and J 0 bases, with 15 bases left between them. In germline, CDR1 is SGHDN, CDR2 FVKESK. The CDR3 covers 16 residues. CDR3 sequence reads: CASRKFRVPSYNEQFF. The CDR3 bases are TGTGCCAGCAGAAAATTCAGGGTCCCCTCCTACAATGAGCAGTTCTTC.

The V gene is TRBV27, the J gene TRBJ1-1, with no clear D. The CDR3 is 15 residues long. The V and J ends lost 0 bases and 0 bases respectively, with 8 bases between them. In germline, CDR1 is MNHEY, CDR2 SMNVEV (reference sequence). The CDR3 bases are TGTGCCAGCAGTTTATCGGGGAGAGTGAACACTGAAGCTTTCTTT. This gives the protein CASSLSGRVNTEAFF.

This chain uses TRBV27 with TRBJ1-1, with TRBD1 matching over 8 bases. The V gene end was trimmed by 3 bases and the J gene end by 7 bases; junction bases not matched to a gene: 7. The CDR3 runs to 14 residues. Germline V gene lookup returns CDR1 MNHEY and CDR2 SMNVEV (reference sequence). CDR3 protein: CASSFRQGSNEAFF. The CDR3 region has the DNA TGTGCCAGCAGTTTCAGACAGGGGTCCAATGAAGCTTTCTTT.

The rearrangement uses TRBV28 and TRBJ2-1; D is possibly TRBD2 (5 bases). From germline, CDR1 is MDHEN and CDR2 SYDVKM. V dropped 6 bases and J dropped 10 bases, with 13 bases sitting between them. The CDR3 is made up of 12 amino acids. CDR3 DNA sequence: TGTGCCAGCAGGGTCCCGGGGTGGGAGCAGTTCTTC. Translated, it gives CASRVPGWEQFF.

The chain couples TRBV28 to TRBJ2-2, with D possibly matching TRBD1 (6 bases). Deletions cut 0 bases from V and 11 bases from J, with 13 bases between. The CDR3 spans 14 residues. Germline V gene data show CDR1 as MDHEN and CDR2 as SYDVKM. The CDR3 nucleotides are TGTGCCAGCAGTTTATGGCAGGGGCGGGTTGAGCTGTTTTTT. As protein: CASSLWQGRVELFF.

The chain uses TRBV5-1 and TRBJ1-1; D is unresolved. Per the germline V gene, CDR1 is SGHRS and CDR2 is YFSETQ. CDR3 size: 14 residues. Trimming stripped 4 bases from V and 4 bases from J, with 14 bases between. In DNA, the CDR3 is TGCGCCAGCAGCGTTTATGTTGGGAGCACTGAAGCTTTCTTT. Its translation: CASSVYVGSTEAFF.

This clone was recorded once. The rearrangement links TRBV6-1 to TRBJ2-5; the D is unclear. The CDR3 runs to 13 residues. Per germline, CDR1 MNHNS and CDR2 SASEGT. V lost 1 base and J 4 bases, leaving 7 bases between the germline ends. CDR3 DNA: TGTGCCAGCAGTGAAGGAGCAAGAGAGACCCAGTACTTC. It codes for CASSEGARETQYF.

CDR3 amino acids: CASSPGTPKDYGYTF. CDR3 sequence (DNA): TGCGCCAGCAGCCCGGGGACACCCAAGGACTATGGCTACACCTTC. The chain employs TRBV4-1 and TRBJ1-2; the D gene is possibly TRBD1 (6 bases). The CDR3 is 15 residues long. Germline CDR1 and CDR2: MGHRA and YSYEKL. Trimming stripped 4 bases from V and 3 bases from J, with 15 bases between.

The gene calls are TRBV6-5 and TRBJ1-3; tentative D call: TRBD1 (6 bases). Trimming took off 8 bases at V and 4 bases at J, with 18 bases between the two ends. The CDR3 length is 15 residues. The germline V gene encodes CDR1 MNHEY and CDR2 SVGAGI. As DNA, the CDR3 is TGTGCCAGCTCCCCCTGGGGGGGCGCGGGAAACACCATATATTTT. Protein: CASSPWGGAGNTIYF.

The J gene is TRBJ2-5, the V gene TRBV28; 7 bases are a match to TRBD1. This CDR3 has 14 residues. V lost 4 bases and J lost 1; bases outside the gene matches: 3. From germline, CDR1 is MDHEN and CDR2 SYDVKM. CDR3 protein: CASSSQGRQETQYF. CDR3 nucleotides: TGTGCCAGCAGTTCACAGGGGCGCCAAGAGACCCAGTACTTC. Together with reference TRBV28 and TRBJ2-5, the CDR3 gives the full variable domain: DVKVTQSSRYLVKRTGEKVFLECVQDMDHENMFWYRQDPGLGLRLIYFSYDVKMKEKGDIPEGYSVSREKKERFSLILESASTNQTSMYLCASSSQGRQETQYFGPGTRLLVL.

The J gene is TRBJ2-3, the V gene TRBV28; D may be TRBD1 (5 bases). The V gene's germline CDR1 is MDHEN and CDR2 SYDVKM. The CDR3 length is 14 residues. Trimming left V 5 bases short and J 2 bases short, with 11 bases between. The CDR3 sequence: CASSRQLLTDTQYF. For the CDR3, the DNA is TGTGCCAGCAGTCGACAGCTGCTCACAGATACGCAGTATTTT.

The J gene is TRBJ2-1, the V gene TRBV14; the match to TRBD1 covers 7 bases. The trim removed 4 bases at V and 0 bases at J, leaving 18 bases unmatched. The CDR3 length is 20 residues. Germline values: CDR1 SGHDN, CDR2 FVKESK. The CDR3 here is CASSLGPGQRNTNSYNEQFF. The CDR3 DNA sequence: TGTGCCAGCAGCCTCGGACCGGGACAGAGAAATACAAACTCCTACAATGAGCAGTTCTTC.

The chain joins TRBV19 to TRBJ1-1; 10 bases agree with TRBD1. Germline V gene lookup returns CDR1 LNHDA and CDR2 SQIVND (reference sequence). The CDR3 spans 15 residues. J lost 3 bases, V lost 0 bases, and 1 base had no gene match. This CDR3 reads CASSIEGTGDTEAFF. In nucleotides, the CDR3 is TGTGCCAGTAGTATAGAGGGGACAGGGGACACTGAAGCTTTCTTT.